Below, one T cell receptor (beta chain) is given with its context. Its target is not known. The data stem from a study of regulatory and conventional T cells in RAG deficiency. The protocol was immunoSEQ multiplex PCR, while the TCRdb copy is restricted to in-frame clones and leaves out a portion. The repertoire includes some 20,000 clones, roughly 90% of them detected once, and about 1.5% sits in the top ten. Genomic DNA came from blood regulatory T cells gated CD4+ CD25-high CD127-low. Whole-study results and caveats: Omenn syndrome and CID/AS patients had around 100-fold fewer unique Treg TCR beta sequences, versus 8 to 10-fold elsewhere. Shorter CDR3s in all patient subsets; >75% Treg-Tconv overlap in Omenn.

Germline CDR1 and CDR2: SGHVS and FNYEAQ. The ends were cut back, 1 base at V and 4 bases at J, with 13 bases in the middle. This CDR3 has 15 amino acids. The same sample was also used in a study of regulatory T cells. That study adds: The PCR used 52 TRBV and 13 TRBJ primers.

Sequenced material: Tregs sorted from blood. This TCR was sampled from a human donor in good health. The rearrangement joins TRBV7-6 to TRBJ2-5, with D perhaps matching TRBD1 (5 bases). Here the CDR3 reads CASSLVRTRPETQYF. The CDR3 DNA reads as TGTGCCAGCAGCTTAGTTCGGACACGGCCAGAGACCCAGTACTTC.